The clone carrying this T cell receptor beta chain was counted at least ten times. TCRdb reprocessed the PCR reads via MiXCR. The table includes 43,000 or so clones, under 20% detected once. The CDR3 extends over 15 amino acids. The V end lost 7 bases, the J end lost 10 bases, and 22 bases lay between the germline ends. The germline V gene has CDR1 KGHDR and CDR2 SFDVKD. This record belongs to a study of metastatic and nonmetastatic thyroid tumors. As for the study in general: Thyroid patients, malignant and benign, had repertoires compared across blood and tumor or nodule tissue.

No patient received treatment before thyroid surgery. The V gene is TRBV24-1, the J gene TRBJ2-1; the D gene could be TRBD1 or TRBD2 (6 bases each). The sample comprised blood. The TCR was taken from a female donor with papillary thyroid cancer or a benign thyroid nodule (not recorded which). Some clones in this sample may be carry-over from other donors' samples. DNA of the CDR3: TGTGCCACCAGGGGGGGCGTGGGAATGGTGGGGGAGCAGTTCTTC. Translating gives CATRGGVGMVGEQFF.